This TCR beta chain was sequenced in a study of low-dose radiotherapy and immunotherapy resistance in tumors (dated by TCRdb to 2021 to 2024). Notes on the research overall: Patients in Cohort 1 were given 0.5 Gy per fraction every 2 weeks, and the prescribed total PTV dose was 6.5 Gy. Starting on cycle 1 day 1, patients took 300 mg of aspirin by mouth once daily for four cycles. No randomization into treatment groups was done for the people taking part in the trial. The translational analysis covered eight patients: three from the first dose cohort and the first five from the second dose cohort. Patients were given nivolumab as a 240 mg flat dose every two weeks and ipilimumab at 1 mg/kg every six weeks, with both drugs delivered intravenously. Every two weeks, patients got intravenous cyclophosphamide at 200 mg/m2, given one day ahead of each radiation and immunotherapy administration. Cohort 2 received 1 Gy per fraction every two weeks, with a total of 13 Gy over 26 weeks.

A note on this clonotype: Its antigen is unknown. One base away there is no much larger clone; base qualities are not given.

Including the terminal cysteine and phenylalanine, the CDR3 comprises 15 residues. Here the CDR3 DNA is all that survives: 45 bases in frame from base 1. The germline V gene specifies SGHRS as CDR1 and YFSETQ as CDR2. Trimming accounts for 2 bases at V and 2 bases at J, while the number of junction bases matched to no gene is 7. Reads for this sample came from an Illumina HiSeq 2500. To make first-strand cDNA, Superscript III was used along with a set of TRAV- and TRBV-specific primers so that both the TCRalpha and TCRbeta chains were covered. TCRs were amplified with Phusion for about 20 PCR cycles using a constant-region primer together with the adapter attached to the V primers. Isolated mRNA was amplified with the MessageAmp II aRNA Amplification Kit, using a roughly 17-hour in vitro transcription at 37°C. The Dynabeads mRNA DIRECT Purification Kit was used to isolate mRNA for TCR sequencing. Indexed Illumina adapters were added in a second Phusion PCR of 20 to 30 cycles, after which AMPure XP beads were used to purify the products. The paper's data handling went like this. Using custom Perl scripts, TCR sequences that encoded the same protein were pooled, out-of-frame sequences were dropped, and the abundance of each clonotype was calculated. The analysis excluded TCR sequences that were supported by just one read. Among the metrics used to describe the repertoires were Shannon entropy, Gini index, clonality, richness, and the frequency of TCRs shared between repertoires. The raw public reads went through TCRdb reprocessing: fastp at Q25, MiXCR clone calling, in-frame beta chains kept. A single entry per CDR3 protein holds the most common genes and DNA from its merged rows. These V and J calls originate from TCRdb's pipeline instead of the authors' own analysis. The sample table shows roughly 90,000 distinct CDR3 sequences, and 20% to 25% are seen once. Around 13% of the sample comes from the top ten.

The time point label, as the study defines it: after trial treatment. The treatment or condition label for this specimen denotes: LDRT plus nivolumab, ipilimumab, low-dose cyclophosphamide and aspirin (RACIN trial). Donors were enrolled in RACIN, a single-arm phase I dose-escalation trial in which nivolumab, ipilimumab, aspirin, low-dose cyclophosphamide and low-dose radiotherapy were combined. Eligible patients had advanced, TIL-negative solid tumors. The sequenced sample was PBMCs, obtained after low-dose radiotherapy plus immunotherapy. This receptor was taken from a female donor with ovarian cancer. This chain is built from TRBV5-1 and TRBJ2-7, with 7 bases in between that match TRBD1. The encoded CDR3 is CASSFGTGQTYEQYF. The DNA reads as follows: TGCGCCAGCAGCTTCGGGACGGGACAGACCTACGAGCAGTACTTC.